Reported below is one T cell receptor (beta chain). The V segment lost 5 bases and the J segment 2 bases; nucleotides outside the gene matches: 3. The CDR3 totals 15 residues. The germline CDR1 and CDR2 sequences are MNHEY and SVGAGI. The sample is drawn from a study of blood T cell repertoires in COVID-19. Study-wide background: Researchers got acute and convalescent COVID-19 samples from the United States, Italy and Spain. From T cells, B-cell-depleted T cells, or PBMCs came the material, which was cDNA or gDNA.

As handled by the study authors: Amplification with reference gene primers provided the estimates of nucleated cell counts. The protocol was immunoSEQ multiplex PCR, while the TCRdb copy is restricted to in-frame clones and leaves out a portion. D and trimming were read from the DNA, whereas the V and J calls and clone size are those reported in that table. The table records 150,000 or so clones, more than 75% of them present only once. The chain carries TRBV6-5 and TRBJ2-5; 12 bases are a match to TRBD2. Material for sequencing was peripheral blood. The receptor's source is an older woman with acute or convalescent COVID-19. CDR3 nucleotide sequence: TGTGCCAGCAGTCAACTAGCGGGGGGTCAAGAGACCCAGTACTTC. It specifies CASSQLAGGQETQYF.